A selection of T cell receptor beta chains follows, all from one sample in a study of blood T cell repertoires in COVID-19. Produced via immunoSEQ multiplex PCR; TCRdb's table is partial and in-frame only. The sample lists 210,000 or so clones, 88% seen once, with around 3.7% in the top ten. The material sequenced was PBMCs or T cells enriched from blood (not recorded which). These receptors were taken from a woman aged 30 to 39 who had been exposed to COVID-19. Both conserved end residues are trimmed from each CDR3. A row's size may be missing; if present it is once, few, many or a size class.

clone_size v_call cdr3_length cdr3_aa
NA TRBV18 12 ASSPQDRDYEQF
NA TRBV18 13 ASSPRLAGAEEQY
NA TRBV5-1 13 ASRGGAITYNEQF
NA TRBV24-1 13 ATSDLPGTGIEQY
NA TRBV10-3 9 AGGAYNEQF
NA TRBV5-5 12 ASEGVSPYNEQF
NA TRBV11-2 12 ASSPGTRQETQY
NA TRBV5-1 16 ASSPRGGNLASLGEQF
NA TRBV29-1 9 SVESREGYT
NA TRBV28 14 ASSLLTSGDDNEQF
NA TRBV29-1 13 SVGQRTIMNTEAF
many TRBV2 10 ASSVQGVGYT
NA TRBV19 11 ASSRSRGNEQF
NA TRBV24-1 14 ATSDRTSDSNQPQH
once TRBV18 12 ASSGTSGSDTQY
NA TRBV28 13 ASSSSASGIDGYT
NA TRBV30 11 ACPRGSTDTQY
NA TRBV2 13 ASSAGAASPYEQY
NA TRBV11-2 13 ASRAGSGREGEQY
NA TRBV7-9 14 ASKAGVLGEQETQY
NA TRBV7-8 13 ASSRLPGQNTEAF
NA TRBV4-1 11 ASGRGLYNEQF
NA TRBV29-1 12 SVERDSGNYGYT
NA TRBV10-1 17 ASTHKGLAGGNPSYEQY
once TRBV27 15 ASSSPLKSFSYNEQF
NA TRBV7-2 11 ASSRQRRTEAF
NA TRBV3-1/TRBV3-2 14 ASSPNRLAGANEQF
NA TRBV30 14 AWSVGGWGLPGLAS
NA TRBV7-2 12 ASSLREGPYEQY
NA TRBV6-1 12 ASSDGGSIYGYT
NA TRBV2 11 ASRDRAGNTIY
NA TRBV30 9 AWTPGGEQY
NA TRBV19 15 ASSIPRLAGGLDTQY
NA TRBV24-1 12 ATSDPGQNQPQH